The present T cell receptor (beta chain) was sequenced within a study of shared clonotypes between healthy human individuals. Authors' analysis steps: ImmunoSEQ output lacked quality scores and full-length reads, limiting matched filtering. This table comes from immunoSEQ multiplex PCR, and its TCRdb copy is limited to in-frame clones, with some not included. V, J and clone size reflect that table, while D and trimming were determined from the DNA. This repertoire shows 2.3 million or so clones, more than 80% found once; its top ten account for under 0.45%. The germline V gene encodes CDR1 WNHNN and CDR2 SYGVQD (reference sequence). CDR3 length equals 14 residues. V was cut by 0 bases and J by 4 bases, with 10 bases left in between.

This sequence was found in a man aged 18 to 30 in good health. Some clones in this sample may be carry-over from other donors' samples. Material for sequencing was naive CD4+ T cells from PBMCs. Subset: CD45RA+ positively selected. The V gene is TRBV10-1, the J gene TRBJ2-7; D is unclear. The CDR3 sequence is CASSESTPVYEQYF. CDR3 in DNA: TGCGCCAGCAGTGAGTCGACTCCCGTGTACGAGCAGTACTTC.